The following is a TCR beta chain sequence with its context. No antigen is known for it. One base away there is no much larger clone; base qualities are not given. These data originate in a study of metastatic and nonmetastatic thyroid tumors (dated by TCRdb to about 2020). In the study overall: Repertoires were compared across peripheral blood and tumor or nodule tissue samples from malignant and benign thyroid patients. Overall study results and their limits: TCR beta diversity was reported as significantly higher in malignant tumors than in benign nodules, in both blood and tumor samples.

The library was obtained by PCR. Instrument on record: Illumina HiSeq 4000. High-throughput sequencing was used to profile the CDR3 region of the TCR beta-chain in every patient. Under the source paper's analysis protocol: The researchers built a classifier to tell apart papillary thyroid cancer patients with distant metastasis, based on CDR3 differences among clinicopathological groups. Repertoire diversity was assessed with the Shannon index, and tumor-blood repertoire similarity with the Morisita-Horn index. TCRdb took the public reads, trimmed them with fastp at Q25, ran MiXCR for clone calling and kept in-frame beta chains. It is TCRdb's table, rather than the study itself, that gives the V and J calls and clone size. Within this sample are fewer than 35,000 clones, with 25% to 35% of them counted one time only. The biggest ten clones account for approximately 30% of the sample. No treatment had been received by any patient before thyroid surgery. Using T-cell receptor beta sequencing, the researchers looked back retrospectively at clinical samples from patients, gathered between the early 2010s and the late 2010s.

Reading from cysteine to phenylalanine, the CDR3 counts 16 amino acids. Only the CDR3 region is kept as DNA, spanning 48 bases read in frame from base 1. From a lookup of the germline V gene, CDR1 and CDR2 are SGHRS and YFSETQ. V is shortened by 0 bases, J by 4 bases, and the region joining them spans 13 bases. Recombination connected TRBV5-1 to TRBJ1-4; the D gene identity is not certain. The sequencing input was blood. The source of this sequence is a female donor with papillary thyroid cancer or a benign thyroid nodule (not recorded which). Some clones in this sample may be carry-over from other donors' samples. The nucleotides are TGCGCCAGCAGCTTGGGGGCGGGCGGCCTTAATGAAAAACTGTTTTTT. Its translation is CASSLGAGGLNEKLFF.